This T cell receptor beta chain was sequenced for a study of cytomegalovirus exposure and HLA in healthy donors. On this clone: Its antigen is still unknown.

The germline V gene encodes CDR1 WSHSY and CDR2 SAAADI. With 7 bases clipped from V and 5 bases from J, the junction kept 8 bases outside the gene matches. CDR3 length: 14 residues. Study results and caveats: Researchers reported that a few CMV-associated chains were confirmed in vitro as CMV antigen-specific. Listed as cytomegalovirus-associated were 170 or so TCR beta chains. The records held CMV serostatus as the only immune exposure information.

PCR involved 60 Vbeta and 13 Jbeta primers. TCRdb keeps only in-frame clones here, not all; method: immunoSEQ multiplex PCR. The table shows 95,000 to 100,000 clones, with roughly 80% occurring only once. The chain carries TRBV10-2 and TRBJ2-5; TRBD1 agrees at 9 bases. The sample consisted of PBMCs. The TCR comes from a middle-aged man in good health and CMV-seropositive. CDR3 sequence: CASTRTGVVETQYF. The CDR3 coding sequence is TGCGCCAGCACCCGGACAGGGGTCGTCGAGACCCAGTACTTC.